A selection of T cell receptor beta chains follows, all from one sample in a study of tumor-infiltrating lymphocytes in primary liver carcinoma. MiXCR was run by TCRdb on the multiplex PCR reads, yielding one entry per CDR3 protein. The sample holds hundreds of thousands of distinct CDR3 sequences, around 50% seen once. Sequencing input: peripheral blood. Receptors originate from a woman aged 25 to 39 with primary liver carcinoma and hepatitis B virus infection. CDR3s include the opening cysteine and the closing phenylalanine or tryptophan. A D gene is named only where the DNA matches it firmly. A row's size may be missing; if present it is once, few, many or a size class.

d_gene: .; abundance: once; v_gene: TRBV12-3/TRBV12-4; j_gene: TRBJ1-1; len: 17; CDR3nt: TGTGCCAGCAGTTCCCACTTACTAAGGGACTGGAACACTGAAGCTTTCTTT; CDR3aa: CASSSHLLRDWNTEAFF
d_gene: TRBD2; abundance: .; v_gene: TRBV7-8; j_gene: TRBJ2-7; len: 16; CDR3nt: TGTGCCAGCAGTTCAATCTTACTAGCGGGAGCCTACGAGCAGTACTTC; CDR3aa: CASSSILLAGAYEQYF
d_gene: .; abundance: many; v_gene: TRBV29-1; j_gene: TRBJ2-7; len: 14; CDR3nt: TGCAGCGTTGTATCAAGGGGGAGCTCCTACGAGCAGTACTTC; CDR3aa: CSVVSRGSSYEQYF
d_gene: TRBD1; abundance: many; v_gene: TRBV11-2; j_gene: TRBJ2-7; len: 12; CDR3nt: TGTGCCAGCAGCCCAGGGGGCTACGAGCAGTACTTC; CDR3aa: CASSPGGYEQYF
d_gene: .; abundance: many; v_gene: TRBV4-1; j_gene: TRBJ1-6; len: 15; CDR3nt: TGCGCCAGCAGCGACAGACGTCCGGGGGACTCACCCCTCCACTTT; CDR3aa: CASSDRRPGDSPLHF
d_gene: .; abundance: once; v_gene: TRBV5-5; j_gene: TRBJ2-1; len: 14; CDR3nt: TGTGCCAGCAGCTTGGATGGGACGGGCAATGAGCAGTTCTTC; CDR3aa: CASSLDGTGNEQFF
d_gene: .; abundance: many; v_gene: TRBV11-2; j_gene: TRBJ2-7; len: 13; CDR3nt: TGTGCCAGCAGCTTAGGACCCAAGGCCGAGCAGTACTTC; CDR3aa: CASSLGPKAEQYF
d_gene: .; abundance: few; v_gene: TRBV5-6; j_gene: TRBJ2-7; len: 15; CDR3nt: TGTGCCAGCAGTGACCGCCCTGGGCGGAGCTACGAGCAGTACTTC; CDR3aa: CASSDRPGRSYEQYF
d_gene: .; abundance: few; v_gene: TRBV6-1; j_gene: TRBJ1-3; len: 17; CDR3nt: TGTGCCAGCAGTGGTACCTTCCAGGTCATCTCTGGAAACACCATATATTTT; CDR3aa: CASSGTFQVISGNTIYF
d_gene: TRBD2; abundance: many; v_gene: TRBV10-3; j_gene: TRBJ2-7; len: 16; CDR3nt: TGTGCCATCAGTGAAAGGCCTAGCGGGGACTCCTACGAGCAGTACTTC; CDR3aa: CAISERPSGDSYEQYF
d_gene: .; abundance: few; v_gene: TRBV4-1; j_gene: TRBJ2-1; len: 14; CDR3nt: TGCGCCAGCAGCCAAGTGGGGCGCGTCAATGAGCAGTTCTTC; CDR3aa: CASSQVGRVNEQFF
d_gene: .; abundance: .; v_gene: TRBV11-2; j_gene: TRBJ2-7; len: 15; CDR3nt: TGTGCTAGCAGCTTAGATCAGATGGATGGTCCTAGGTCGTACTTC; CDR3aa: CASSLDQMDGPRSYF
d_gene: TRBD1; abundance: .; v_gene: TRBV13; j_gene: TRBJ2-7; len: 15; CDR3nt: TGTGCCAGCAGAACGCGGGGACAGGGGACCTACGAGCAGTACTTC; CDR3aa: CASRTRGQGTYEQYF
d_gene: .; abundance: .; v_gene: TRBV12-5; j_gene: TRBJ2-2; len: 17; CDR3nt: TGTGTTAGTGGTTTAAACCCCTCGGGGTGGATCGGGGGGGAGCTGTTTTTT; CDR3aa: CVSGLNPSGWIGGELFF
d_gene: .; abundance: .; v_gene: TRBV2; j_gene: TRBJ2-4; len: 12; CDR3nt: TGTGCCAGCAGTGACCAGGCTAGGCTTCAGTACTTC; CDR3aa: CASSDQARLQYF
d_gene: TRBD2; abundance: .; v_gene: TRBV7-8; j_gene: TRBJ2-7; len: 14; CDR3nt: TGTGCCAGCAGCTTGTCTAGCGGGGCCTACAAGCAGTACTTC; CDR3aa: CASSLSSGAYKQYF
d_gene: TRBD2; abundance: .; v_gene: TRBV30; j_gene: TRBJ2-3; len: 15; CDR3nt: TGTGCCTGCCATCCTAGCGGAGGGAGCACAGATACGCAGTATTTT; CDR3aa: CACHPSGGSTDTQYF
d_gene: TRBD2; abundance: .; v_gene: TRBV28; j_gene: TRBJ2-3; len: 16; CDR3nt: TGTGCCAGCAGTTTATTAGCGGGATGGCTCACAGATACGCAGTATTTT; CDR3aa: CASSLLAGWLTDTQYF
d_gene: .; abundance: many; v_gene: TRBV11-2; j_gene: TRBJ1-6; len: 17; CDR3nt: TGTGCCAGCAGCTTAAGCGGGGTGGGGCGGAAGAATTCACCCCTCCACTTT; CDR3aa: CASSLSGVGRKNSPLHF
d_gene: .; abundance: few; v_gene: TRBV6-1; j_gene: TRBJ2-7; len: 18; CDR3nt: TGTGCCAGCGATCCGGGACGGACGGGAAAGCGCATATCTTACGAGCAGTACTTC; CDR3aa: CASDPGRTGKRISYEQYF
d_gene: .; abundance: .; v_gene: TRBV6-5; j_gene: TRBJ2-7; len: 14; CDR3nt: TGTGCCAGCAGTCCGTCATGGGGCCCCTACGAGCAATACTTC; CDR3aa: CASSPSWGPYEQYF
d_gene: .; abundance: .; v_gene: TRBV6-6; j_gene: TRBJ1-1; len: 14; CDR3nt: TGTGCCAGCAGTCAGACACAGGAGATCGGTGAAGCTTTCTTT; CDR3aa: CASSQTQEIGEAFF
d_gene: TRBD2; abundance: .; v_gene: TRBV11-2; j_gene: TRBJ2-3; len: 16; CDR3nt: TGTGCCAACAGCAAGATAGCGGGAGGATACACAGACACGCAGTATTTT; CDR3aa: CANSKIAGGYTDTQYF
d_gene: TRBD1; abundance: many; v_gene: TRBV11-2; j_gene: TRBJ1-1; len: 14; CDR3nt: TGTGCCAGCAGCCGTCCAGGGGGGGCGACTGAAGCTTTCTTT; CDR3aa: CASSRPGGATEAFF
d_gene: .; abundance: .; v_gene: TRBV11-2; j_gene: TRBJ2-7; len: 16; CDR3nt: TGTGCCAGCAGCCAGGGGACGTTCACGAGCACCTACGTGCGGTACTTC; CDR3aa: CASSQGTFTSTYVRYF
d_gene: .; abundance: .; v_gene: TRBV11-2; j_gene: TRBJ2-3; len: 14; CDR3nt: TGTGCCACCACTGCAGAATACAGCACAGATACGCGGTATTTT; CDR3aa: CATTAEYSTDTRYF
d_gene: .; abundance: .; v_gene: TRBV6-6; j_gene: TRBJ2-1; len: 15; CDR3nt: TGTGCCAGCAGTCTCGGCCAGGTGGGTTGGAATGAGCAGTTCTTC; CDR3aa: CASSLGQVGWNEQFF
d_gene: .; abundance: many; v_gene: TRBV29-1; j_gene: TRBJ2-2; len: 13; CDR3nt: TGCAGCGTTAAACCAGGCGGGACCGGGGAGCTGTTTTTT; CDR3aa: CSVKPGGTGELFF
d_gene: .; abundance: few; v_gene: TRBV6-2/TRBV6-3; j_gene: TRBJ1-1; len: 13; CDR3nt: TGTGCCAGCAGTTATAAAGAGAACACTGAAGCTTTCTTT; CDR3aa: CASSYKENTEAFF
d_gene: .; abundance: .; v_gene: TRBV6-5; j_gene: TRBJ2-2; len: 18; CDR3nt: TGTGCCAGCAGTTACTCGACCCCGGTGGGGAAGAGCACCGGGGAGCTGTTTTTT; CDR3aa: CASSYSTPVGKSTGELFF
d_gene: TRBD1; abundance: .; v_gene: TRBV12-3/TRBV12-4; j_gene: TRBJ2-1; len: 19; CDR3nt: TGTGCCAGCAGCCAAAGTCGGACAGGGGCGGCTAGTATTTACAATGAGCAGTTCTTC; CDR3aa: CASSQSRTGAASIYNEQFF
d_gene: TRBD1; abundance: .; v_gene: TRBV12-3/TRBV12-4; j_gene: TRBJ1-5; len: 17; CDR3nt: TGTGCCAGCAGTTTAGCGATCGGGACAGGGGCCAATCAGTCCCAGCATTTT; CDR3aa: CASSLAIGTGANQSQHF